One and the same sample provided the 4 T cell receptor beta chains below, sequenced in a study of OX40 agonist ivuxolimab in advanced cancers. Profiling relied on immunoSEQ multiplex PCR, and the TCRdb table lists in-frame clones only, not all of them. The sample carries some 45,000 clones, approximately 80% recorded once. The sequences come from CD4+ or CD8+ T cells sorted from blood, collected in a trial of the OX40 agonist ivuxolimab. Source of these receptors: an adult with an advanced solid tumor such as melanoma, head and neck, liver or kidney cancer.

Comment on this clone: The same CDR3 can be traced to other DNA sequences in this sample. This rearrangement joins TRBV7-2 to TRBJ1-5, with D possibly matching TRBD1 (6 bases). Per germline, CDR1 SGHTA and CDR2 FQGNSA. The CDR3 covers 14 residues. V was clipped by 4 bases and J by 2 bases, with 9 bases between them. Here the CDR3 DNA reads TGTGCCAGCAGCTCACAGGGAGGCAATCAGCCCCAGCATTTT. Amino acid sequence: CASSSQGGNQPQHF.

This sequence joins TRBV27 and TRBJ2-1, with a weak D call TRBD1 (6 bases). V was clipped by 6 bases and J by 2 bases, with 14 bases between them. This CDR3 spans 15 amino acids. Germline V gene lookup returns CDR1 MNHEY and CDR2 SMNVEV (reference sequence). In DNA form, the CDR3 reads TGTGCCAGCAGCCTGAACAGGGATACCTACAATGAGCAGTTCTTC. It is translated as CASSLNRDTYNEQFF.

The chain links TRBV1 to TRBJ2-3; no DNA check was done on the table's D call, TRBD1. TRBV1 is a known pseudogene. This CDR3 region has 13 residues. In nucleotides, the CDR3 is TGCACCAGCAGACGGACAGGCACAGATACGCAGTATTTT. Residues: CTSRRTGTDTQYF.

This clone showed up just a few times. The chain carries TRBV11-2 and TRBJ1-1; possibly TRBD1 for D (6 bases). The CDR3 has 14 residues. Germline V CDR1 and CDR2: SGHAT, FQNNGV. The germline V and J ends were trimmed by 0 bases and 11 bases, with 16 bases remaining between them. CDR3 nucleotides: TGTGCCAGCAGCTTAGAGAATAGGGGGGATCCCGCTTTCTTT. Its protein product is CASSLENRGDPAFF.